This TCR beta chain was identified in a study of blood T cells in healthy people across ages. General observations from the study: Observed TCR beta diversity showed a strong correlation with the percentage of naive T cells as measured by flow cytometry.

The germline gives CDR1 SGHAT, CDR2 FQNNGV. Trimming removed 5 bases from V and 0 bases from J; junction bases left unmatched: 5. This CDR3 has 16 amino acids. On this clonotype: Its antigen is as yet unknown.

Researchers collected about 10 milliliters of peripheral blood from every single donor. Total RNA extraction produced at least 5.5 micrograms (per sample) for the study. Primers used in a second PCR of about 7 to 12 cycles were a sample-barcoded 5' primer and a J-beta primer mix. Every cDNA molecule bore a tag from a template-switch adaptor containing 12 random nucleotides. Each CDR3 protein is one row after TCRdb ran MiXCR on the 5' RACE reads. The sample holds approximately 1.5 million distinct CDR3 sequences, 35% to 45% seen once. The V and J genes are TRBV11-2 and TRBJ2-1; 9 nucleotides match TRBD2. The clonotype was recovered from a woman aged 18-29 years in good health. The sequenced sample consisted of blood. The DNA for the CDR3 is TGTGCCAGCAGCAACCTAGCGGGACGCTCCTACAATGAGCAGTTCTTC. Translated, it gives CASSNLAGRSYNEQFF.